This is a list of T cell receptor beta chains from one sample in a study of blood T cell repertoires in COVID-19. Clones were read by immunoSEQ multiplex PCR, and TCRdb kept only the in-frame ones, dropping some. The sample lists under 300,000 clones, about 90% occurring once. Sequencing input: peripheral blood. Every receptor here comes from a woman aged 40 to 49 with acute or convalescent COVID-19. The CDR3 runs from the conserved cysteine through the conserved F or W. Fields, in order: CDR3 protein, CDR3 DNA, J gene, clone size, V gene, D gene. A D gene is named only where the DNA matches it firmly. Some rows mark clone size as missing; the rest say once, few, many or name a class of expanded clone.

CDR3aa: CASSPTNTGGGETQYF; CDR3nt: TGCGCCAGCAGCCCTACCAACACCGGGGGGGGAGAGACCCAGTACTTC; j_gene: TRBJ2-5; abundance: once; v_gene: TRBV5-1; d_gene: TRBD2
CDR3aa: CASTPGGPGTEAFF; CDR3nt: TGTGCCAGCACCCCGGGGGGGCCGGGGACTGAAGCTTTCTTT; j_gene: TRBJ1-1; abundance: .; v_gene: TRBV6-5; d_gene: .
CDR3aa: CASSTRQLMNTEAFF; CDR3nt: TGTGCCAGTAGTACCCGACAGTTAATGAACACTGAAGCTTTCTTT; j_gene: TRBJ1-1; abundance: few; v_gene: TRBV19; d_gene: .
CDR3aa: CASSPGQNTEAFF; CDR3nt: TGTGCCAGCTCACCCGGACAGAACACTGAAGCTTTCTTT; j_gene: TRBJ1-1; abundance: .; v_gene: TRBV18; d_gene: .
CDR3aa: CASSERRVDTEAFF; CDR3nt: TGCGCCAGCAGTGAGAGACGGGTGGACACTGAAGCTTTCTTT; j_gene: TRBJ1-1; abundance: .; v_gene: TRBV10-1; d_gene: .
CDR3aa: CASTIGTGSYGYTF; CDR3nt: TGTGCCAGCACCATCGGGACAGGGTCCTATGGCTACACCTTC; j_gene: TRBJ1-2; abundance: .; v_gene: TRBV11-2; d_gene: TRBD1
CDR3aa: CASSQERVQRAPRTDTQYF; CDR3nt: TGCGCCAGCAGCCAAGAAAGAGTCCAGCGGGCCCCGCGCACAGATACGCAGTATTTT; j_gene: TRBJ2-3; abundance: .; v_gene: TRBV4-1; d_gene: .
CDR3aa: CASSFGQGAEAFF; CDR3nt: TGTGCCAGCAGTTTTGGACAGGGGGCTGAAGCTTTCTTT; j_gene: TRBJ1-1; abundance: .; v_gene: TRBV2; d_gene: TRBD1
CDR3aa: CASSWDRGRETEAFF; CDR3nt: TGTGCCAGCAGTTGGGACAGGGGGCGAGAGACTGAAGCTTTCTTT; j_gene: TRBJ1-1; abundance: .; v_gene: TRBV5-6; d_gene: TRBD1
CDR3aa: CATSDRRLAGGRRYNEQFF; CDR3nt: TGTGCCACCAGTGATCGCCGACTAGCGGGGGGGCGGCGCTACAATGAGCAGTTCTTC; j_gene: TRBJ2-1; abundance: .; v_gene: TRBV24-1; d_gene: TRBD2
CDR3aa: CASSRRTGGDYGYTF; CDR3nt: TGTGCCAGCAGCCGCAGGACAGGGGGTGACTATGGCTACACCTTC; j_gene: TRBJ1-2; abundance: .; v_gene: TRBV3-1/TRBV3-2; d_gene: TRBD1
CDR3aa: CAWSVNGGTQYF; CDR3nt: TGTGCCTGGAGTGTAAACGGGGGGACCCAGTACTTC; j_gene: TRBJ2-5; abundance: .; v_gene: TRBV30; d_gene: .
CDR3aa: CAWSLVAGANSPLHF; CDR3nt: TGTGCCTGGAGCCTTGTGGCAGGGGCGAATTCACCCCTCCACTTT; j_gene: TRBJ1-6; abundance: .; v_gene: TRBV30; d_gene: .
CDR3aa: CATSRVLDRTNIQYF; CDR3nt: TGTGCCACCAGCAGGGTCCTTGACAGGACTAACATTCAGTACTTC; j_gene: TRBJ2-4; abundance: .; v_gene: TRBV15; d_gene: .
CDR3aa: CASSPGRGNEKLFF; CDR3nt: TGTGCCAGCTCACCGGGGCGGGGAAATGAAAAACTGTTTTTT; j_gene: TRBJ1-4; abundance: .; v_gene: TRBV18; d_gene: .
CDR3aa: CASSGGQGSTGTEAFF; CDR3nt: TGTGCCAGCAGCGGGGGCCAGGGTTCCACGGGCACTGAAGCTTTCTTT; j_gene: TRBJ1-1; abundance: few; v_gene: TRBV9; d_gene: .
CDR3aa: CASSQLGLGTSRTTDTQYF; CDR3nt: TGCGCCAGCAGCCAACTGGGGTTGGGGACTAGCCGGACGACAGATACGCAGTATTTT; j_gene: TRBJ2-3; abundance: .; v_gene: TRBV4-1; d_gene: TRBD2